This T cell receptor (beta chain) was identified during a study of cytomegalovirus exposure and HLA in healthy donors. Study-wide results and limits: Later analysis suggested links between common viral pathogens and several top significant clusters.

Comment on this clone: Its antigen is still unknown.

There are 13 residues in the CDR3. Germline assignment: CDR1 ENHRY and CDR2 SYGVKD. V dropped 8 bases and J dropped 4 bases, with 12 bases sitting between them. This PCR relied on a set of 60 Vbeta primers and 13 Jbeta primers. Clones were sequenced by immunoSEQ multiplex PCR, and TCRdb holds only the in-frame ones, with some missing. The sample comprises 200,000 or so clones, less than 90% of which are singletons, and around 0.25% rests with the top ten. This sequence originates from a boy aged 5-17 years in good health and CMV-seronegative. This chain links TRBV10-3 with TRBJ1-3; D is possibly TRBD1 (5 bases). The sample consisted of PBMCs. DNA for the CDR3: TGTGCCATCGCGGGGGGGATAGGAAACACCATATATTTT. This codes for CAIAGGIGNTIYF.